The 4 T cell receptor beta chains below come from one sample, sequenced in a study of blood T cell repertoires in COVID-19. Here immunoSEQ multiplex PCR was the method, and the copy in TCRdb shows in-frame clones only, minus some. The data contain about 490,000 clones, roughly 85% of them singletons. The specimen was peripheral blood. Receptors were obtained from a human donor in a cohort sampled during active COVID-19.

The table lists this clone with a count of one. The chain uses TRBV5-1 and TRBJ1-2; 7 nucleotides line up with TRBD1. J lost 8 bases, V lost 1 base, and 8 bases had no gene match. CDR1 is SGHRS and CDR2 is YFSETQ in the germline V gene. This CDR3 is 14 amino acids long. CDR3 region: CASSLPGTAMGYTF. CDR3 sequence (DNA): TGCGCCAGCAGCTTGCCCGGGACAGCAATGGGCTACACCTTC.

CDR3 coding DNA: TGTGCCAGCTCACCACGACAGAATAATCAGCCCCAGCATTTT. Amino acids: CASSPRQNNQPQHF. The chain recombines TRBV18 with TRBJ1-5, with TRBD1 as a possible D gene (5 bases). CDR1 is KGHSH and CDR2 is LQKENI in the germline V gene. The CDR3 sequence is 14 residues long. The V end lost 1 base, the J end lost 4 bases, and 8 bases lay between the germline ends. The entire variable domain, with the rest obtained from reference TRBV18 and TRBJ1-5, is as follows: NAGVMQNPRHLVRRRGQEARLRCSPMKGHSHVYWYRQLPEEGLKFMVYLQKENIIDESGMPKERFSAEFPKEGPSILRIQQVVRGDSAAYFCASSPRQNNQPQHFGDGTRLSIL.

The CDR3 sequence is CASRDRVGYGYTF. The CDR3 nucleotides read TGTGCCAGCAGGGACAGGGTGGGCTATGGCTACACCTTC. V usage is TRBV6-5 and J usage is TRBJ1-2; 8 bases are shared with TRBD1. CDR1 is MNHEY and CDR2 is SVGAGI in the germline V gene. The CDR3 spans 13 residues. V lost 6 bases to trimming and J lost 4 bases; unmatched junction nucleotides: 4.

This clone was seen a single time. The genes are TRBV13 and TRBJ2-5, with 13 bases lining up with TRBD2. The CDR3 covers 15 residues. Germline loops: CDR1 PRHDT, CDR2 FYEKMQ (reference sequence). After removal of 8 bases from V and 3 bases from J, the junction contained 6 bases not matched to a gene. The CDR3 protein is CASFRGLAGEETQYF. CDR3 nucleotides: TGTGCCAGCTTCCGAGGACTAGCGGGAGAAGAGACCCAGTACTTC.